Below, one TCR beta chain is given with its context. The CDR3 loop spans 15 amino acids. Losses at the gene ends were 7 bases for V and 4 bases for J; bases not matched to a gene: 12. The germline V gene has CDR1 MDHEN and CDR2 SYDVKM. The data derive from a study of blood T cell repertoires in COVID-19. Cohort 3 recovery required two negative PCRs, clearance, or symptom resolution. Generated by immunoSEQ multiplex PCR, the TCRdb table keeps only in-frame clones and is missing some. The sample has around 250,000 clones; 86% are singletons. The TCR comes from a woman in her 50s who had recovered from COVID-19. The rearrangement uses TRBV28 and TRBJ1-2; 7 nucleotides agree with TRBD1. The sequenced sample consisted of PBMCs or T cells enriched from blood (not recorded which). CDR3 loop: CASKGGGGGIYGYTF. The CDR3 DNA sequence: TGTGCCAGCAAGGGGGGCGGAGGGGGCATCTATGGCTACACCTTC.